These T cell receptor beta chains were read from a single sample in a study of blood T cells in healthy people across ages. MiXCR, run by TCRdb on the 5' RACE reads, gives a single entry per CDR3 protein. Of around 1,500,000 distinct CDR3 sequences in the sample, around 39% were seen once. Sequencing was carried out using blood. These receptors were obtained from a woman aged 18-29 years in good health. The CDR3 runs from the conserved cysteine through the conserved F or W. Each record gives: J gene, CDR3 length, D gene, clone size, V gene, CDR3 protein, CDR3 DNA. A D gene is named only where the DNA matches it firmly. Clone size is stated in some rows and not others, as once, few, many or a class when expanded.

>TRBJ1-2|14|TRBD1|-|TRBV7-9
CASSRGQGEDGYTF
TGTGCCAGCAGCAGGGGACAGGGGGAGGATGGCTACACCTTC
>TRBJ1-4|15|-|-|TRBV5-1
CASSLVGRAEEKLFF
TGCGCCAGCAGCTTGGTAGGCCGGGCGGAGGAAAAACTGTTTTTT
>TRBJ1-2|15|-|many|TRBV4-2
CASSQEDRENYGYTF
TGTGCCAGCAGCCAAGAGGACCGAGAAAACTATGGCTACACCTTC
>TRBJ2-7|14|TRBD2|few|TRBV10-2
CASSGLAGENEQYF
TGCGCCAGCAGTGGACTAGCGGGTGAAAACGAGCAGTACTTC
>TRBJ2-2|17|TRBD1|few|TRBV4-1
CASSQAGTGPNTGELFF
TGCGCCAGCAGCCAAGCTGGGACAGGGCCGAACACCGGGGAGCTGTTTTTT
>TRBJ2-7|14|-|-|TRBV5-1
CASSQAGRSYEQYF
TGCGCCAGCAGCCAGGCGGGGAGGTCCTACGAGCAGTACTTC
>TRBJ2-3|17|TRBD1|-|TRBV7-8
CASSPKLGQGATDTQYF
TGTGCCAGCAGCCCAAAGTTGGGACAGGGGGCCACAGATACGCAGTATTTT
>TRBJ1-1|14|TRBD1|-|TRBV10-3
CAISGAGGGTEAFF
TGTGCCATCAGTGGGGCAGGGGGTGGGACTGAAGCTTTCTTT
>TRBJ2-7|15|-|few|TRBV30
CAWSPTGEVPYEQYF
TGTGCCTGGAGTCCCACGGGGGAGGTTCCCTACGAGCAGTACTTC
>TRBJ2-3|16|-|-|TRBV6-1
CASSEALGLGTDTQYF
TGTGCCAGCAGTGAAGCGCTCGGGCTCGGCACAGATACGCAGTATTTT
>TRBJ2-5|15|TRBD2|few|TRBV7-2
CASSSQSSGSETQYF
TGTGCCAGCAGCTCCCAGTCTAGCGGGAGCGAGACCCAGTACTTC
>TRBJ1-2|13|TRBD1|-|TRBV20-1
CSAYRGGGNGYTF
TGCAGTGCTTACAGGGGCGGAGGGAATGGCTACACCTTC
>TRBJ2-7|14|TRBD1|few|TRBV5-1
CASSMGQSLNEQYF
TGCGCCAGCAGCATGGGACAGAGCCTCAACGAGCAGTACTTC
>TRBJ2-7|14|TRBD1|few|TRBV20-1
CSARDHRQGGEQYF
TGCAGTGCCAGAGACCACCGACAGGGCGGCGAGCAGTACTTC
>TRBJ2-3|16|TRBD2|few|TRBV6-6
CASSYSTSGISDTQYF
TGTGCCAGCAGTTACTCGACTAGCGGCATCTCGGATACGCAGTATTTT
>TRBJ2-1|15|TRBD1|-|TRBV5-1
CASSIGTAQLDEQFF
TGCGCCAGCAGCATAGGGACAGCCCAATTGGATGAGCAGTTCTTC
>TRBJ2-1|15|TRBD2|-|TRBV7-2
CASSLSGRSNNEQFF
TGTGCCAGCAGCTTGAGCGGGAGGTCAAACAATGAGCAGTTCTTC
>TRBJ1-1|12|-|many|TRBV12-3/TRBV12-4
CASSQRTTEAFF
TGTGCCAGCAGTCAAAGGACGACTGAAGCTTTCTTT
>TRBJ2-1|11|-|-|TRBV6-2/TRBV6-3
CASSKLVGLFF
TGTGCCAGCAGTAAGTTGGTCGGTCTGTTCTTC
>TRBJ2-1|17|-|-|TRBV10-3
CAISDPLRNYSYNEQFF
TGTGCCATCAGTGACCCCTTGCGGAACTACTCCTACAATGAGCAGTTCTTC
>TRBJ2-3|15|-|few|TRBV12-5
CASGPTSTRTDTQYF
TGTGCTAGTGGCCCGACCTCGACCCGCACAGATACGCAGTATTTT
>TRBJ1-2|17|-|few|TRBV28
CASSSPHAPLANYGYTF
TGTGCCAGCAGTTCCCCCCATGCCCCGTTAGCTAACTATGGCTACACCTTC
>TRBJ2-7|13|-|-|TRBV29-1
CRISGQTVNEQYF
TGCAGGATTAGCGGCCAGACCGTCAATGAGCAGTACTTC
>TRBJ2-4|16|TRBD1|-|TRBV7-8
CASSARDRGAKNIQYF
TGTGCCAGCAGCGCCCGGGACAGGGGAGCCAAAAACATTCAGTACTTC
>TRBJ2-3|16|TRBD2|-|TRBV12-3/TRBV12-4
CASSPRKRGSADTQYF
TGTGCCAGCAGCCCTAGAAAGCGGGGGAGCGCAGATACGCAATATTTT
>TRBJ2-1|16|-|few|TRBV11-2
CASSSLASMPNNEQFF
TGTGCCAGCAGCTCGTTGGCTAGCATGCCAAACAATGAGCAGTTCTTC
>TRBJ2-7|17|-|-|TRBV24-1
CATSDSDYSDSRNEQYF
TGTGCCACCAGTGATTCGGACTACTCGGATTCCCGCAATGAGCAGTACTTC
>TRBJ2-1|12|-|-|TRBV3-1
CASSRDRLTQFF
TGTGCCAGCAGCCGAGATAGGCTCACGCAGTTCTTC
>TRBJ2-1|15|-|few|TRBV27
CASSTGGLLLNEQFF
TGTGCCAGCAGTACCGGGGGCCTCCTTCTCAATGAGCAGTTCTTC
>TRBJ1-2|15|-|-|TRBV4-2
CASSPGQRRAYGYTF
TGTGCCAGCAGCCCCGGACAGAGGCGCGCTTATGGCTACACCTTC
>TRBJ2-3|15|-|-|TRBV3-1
CASSLNRDGTDTQYF
TGTGCCAGCAGCCTTAACAGGGATGGTACAGATACGCAGTATTTT
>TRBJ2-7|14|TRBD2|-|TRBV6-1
CASRWTSGSYEQYF
TGTGCCAGCAGATGGACTAGCGGGAGTTACGAGCAGTACTTC
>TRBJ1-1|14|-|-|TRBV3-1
CASSQVGVNTEAFF
TGTGCCAGCAGCCAAGTTGGAGTGAACACTGAAGCTTTCTTT
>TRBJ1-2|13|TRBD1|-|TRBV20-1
CSARYQGADGYTF
TGCAGTGCTAGATACCAGGGGGCCGATGGCTACACCTTC
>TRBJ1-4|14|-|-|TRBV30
CAWSDGGSDEKLFF
TGTGCCTGGAGTGACGGGGGTTCGGATGAAAAACTGTTTTTT
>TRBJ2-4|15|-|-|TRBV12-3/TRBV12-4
CASSPLGIRSDIQYF
TGTGCCAGCAGTCCTCTAGGGATTCGAAGTGACATTCAGTACTTC
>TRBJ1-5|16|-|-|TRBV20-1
CSARDKPGVTNQSQHF
TGCAGTGCTAGAGATAAGCCAGGGGTGACCAATCAGTCCCAGCATTTT
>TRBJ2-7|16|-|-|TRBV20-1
CSARVRASGFSYEQYF
TGCAGTGCTAGAGTAAGGGCGAGCGGCTTCTCCTACGAGCAGTACTTC
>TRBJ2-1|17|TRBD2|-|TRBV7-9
CASSLVWVRETSDEQFF
TGTGCCAGCAGCTTAGTATGGGTGCGGGAGACCTCGGATGAGCAGTTCTTC
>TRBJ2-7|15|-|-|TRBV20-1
CSARDLAVGSYEQYF
TGCAGTGCTAGAGATCTGGCCGTTGGTTCCTACGAGCAGTACTTC
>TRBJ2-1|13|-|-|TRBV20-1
CSANGGVATEQFF
TGCAGTGCTAACGGGGGTGTGGCAACTGAGCAGTTCTTC
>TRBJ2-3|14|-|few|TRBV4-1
CASSQASAIDTQYF
TGCGCCAGCAGCCAAGCTTCCGCGATAGATACGCAGTATTTT
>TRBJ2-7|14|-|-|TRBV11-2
CASSLAGADWEQYF
TGTGCCAGCAGCTTAGCAGGGGCCGATTGGGAGCAGTACTTC
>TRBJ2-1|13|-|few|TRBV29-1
CSDMTSMSNEQFF
TGCAGCGATATGACTAGTATGAGCAATGAGCAGTTCTTC
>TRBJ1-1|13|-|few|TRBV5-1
CASSFQSGSEAFF
TGCGCCAGCAGCTTTCAGTCGGGTTCTGAAGCTTTCTTT
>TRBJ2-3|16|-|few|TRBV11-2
CASSPQGGVGTDTQYF
TGTGCCAGCAGCCCCCAAGGTGGGGTCGGCACAGATACGCAGTATTTT
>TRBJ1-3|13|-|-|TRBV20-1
CSARLDTANTIYF
TGCAGTGCTAGATTGGATACGGCAAACACCATATATTTT
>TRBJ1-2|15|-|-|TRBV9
CASSRDGGSNYGYTF
TGTGCCAGCTCCCGAGACGGAGGGAGTAACTATGGCTACACCTTC
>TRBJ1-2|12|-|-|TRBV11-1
CASSLDNRGYTF
TGTGCCAGCAGCTTAGACAACCGTGGCTACACCTTC
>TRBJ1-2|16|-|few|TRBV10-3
CAIRTQDPNNNYGYTF
TGTGCCATTAGGACTCAAGATCCGAACAATAACTATGGCTACACCTTC